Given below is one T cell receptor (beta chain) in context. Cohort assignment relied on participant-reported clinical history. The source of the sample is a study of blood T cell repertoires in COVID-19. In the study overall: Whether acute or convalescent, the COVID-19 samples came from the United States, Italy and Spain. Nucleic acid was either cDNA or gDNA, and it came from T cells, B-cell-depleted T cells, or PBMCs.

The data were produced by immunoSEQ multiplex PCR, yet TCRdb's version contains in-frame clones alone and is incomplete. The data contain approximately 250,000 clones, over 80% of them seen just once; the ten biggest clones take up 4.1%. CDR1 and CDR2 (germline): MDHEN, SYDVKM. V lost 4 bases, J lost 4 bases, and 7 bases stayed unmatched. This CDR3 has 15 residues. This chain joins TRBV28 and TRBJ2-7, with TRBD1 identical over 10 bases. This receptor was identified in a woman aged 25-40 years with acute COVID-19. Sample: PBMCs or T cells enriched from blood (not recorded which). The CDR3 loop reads CASSSTGTGVYEQYF. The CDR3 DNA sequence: TGTGCCAGCAGTTCCACCGGGACAGGGGTTTACGAGCAGTACTTC.